The source of this T cell receptor (beta chain) is a study of T cell repertoires in cytomegalovirus infection. TCRdb reanalysed the reads using MiXCR and keeps one entry per CDR3 protein. The sample holds about 300,000 distinct CDR3 sequences, roughly a tenth seen once. This CDR3 is 16 amino acids long. V was shortened by 3 bases and J by 0 bases, with 12 bases between the two germline ends. From germline, CDR1 is SEHNR and CDR2 FQNEAQ (reference sequence). This clonotype has a count of ten or more. The antigen is not known. Study-wide results and limits: Based on cumulative public TCR beta family frequency, carriers of CMV plus the relevant HLA were identified. Within the response measured ex vivo, HLA-C-restricted CMV-specific TCR beta clonotypes were dominant.

The clonotype comes from a human donor in good health (CMV status not recorded). Some clones in this sample may be carry-over from other donors' samples. Sequencing used PBMCs. The rearrangement joins TRBV7-9 to TRBJ1-5; D ambiguous. The CDR3: CASSLGGPLSNQPQHF. In DNA form, the CDR3 reads TGTGCCAGCAGCTTGGGCGGTCCCCTTAGCAATCAGCCCCAGCATTTT.